The rows below give T cell receptor beta chains drawn from one sample of a study of siplizumab effects on memory and regulatory T cells. The method was immunoSEQ multiplex PCR; TCRdb's version includes in-frame clones alone and lacks a portion of them. This table has approximately 10,000 clones, around half appearing once. These receptors have no known antigen. Sequencing was done on a sample of CFSE-low (dividing) CD8+ T cells sorted from an allogeneic mixed lymphocyte reaction. The receptors were sampled from a human donor in good health; the cells came from an allogeneic mixed lymphocyte reaction. Some clones in this sample may be carry-over from other donors' samples. Each CDR3 is given with its conserved first and last residue. D genes are given only for firm matches. Clone size appears in some rows only: once, few, many, or a class for an expanded clone.

.,TRBJ1-4,.,TRBV11-2,TGTGCCAGCAGCGACTGGGGGCGGGGTAATGAAAAACTGTTTTTT,CASSDWGRGNEKLFF
.,TRBJ2-7,.,TRBV11-2,TGTGCCAGCAGCCCGGGTATGAGCTACGAGCAGTACTTC,CASSPGMSYEQYF
.,TRBJ1-1,.,TRBV29-1,TGCAGCGTTGACGTTTCACTGCGGACAGTTGAAGCTTTCTTT,CSVDVSLRTVEAFF
.,TRBJ2-7,.,TRBV5-6,TGTGCCAGCAGCTTGAGCTTTCCTTCCTACGAGCAGTACTTC,CASSLSFPSYEQYF
.,TRBJ2-1,.,TRBV5-6,TGTGCCAGCAGCTTGGTGGCAGGAATTTTTGGTGAGCAGTTCTTC,CASSLVAGIFGEQFF
.,TRBJ2-7,.,TRBV4-2,TGTGCCAGCAGCCAAGAACATTCTGGGACCTACAGCTCCTACGAGCAGTACTTC,CASSQEHSGTYSSYEQYF
.,TRBJ2-7,.,TRBV7-9,TGTGCCAGCAGCCCCCCCTCCAGCGGCTACGAGCAGTACTTC,CASSPPSSGYEQYF
.,TRBJ2-7,TRBD1,TRBV13,TGTGCCAGCAGCCTCGACAGGGGTGCTTTACACGAGCAGTACTTC,CASSLDRGALHEQYF
.,TRBJ2-7,TRBD2,TRBV7-9,TGTGCCAGCAGCCAGCCTAGCGGGAGGGCAAACTACGAGCAGTACTTC,CASSQPSGRANYEQYF
.,TRBJ2-1,.,TRBV7-9,TGTGCCAGCAGCTTACCCTGGTTTTACAATGAGCAGTTCTTC,CASSLPWFYNEQFF
.,TRBJ2-2,.,TRBV6-5,TGTGCCACCAGGGACCCTTACGTGGGGGAGCTGTTTTTT,CATRDPYVGELFF
.,TRBJ1-2,.,TRBV14,TGTGCCAGCAGCACCCGACCGGGGCCTTATGGCTACACCTTC,CASSTRPGPYGYTF
.,TRBJ2-3,.,TRBV7-2,TGTGCCAGCAGCTTAGACTTATTTAGCTTCACAGATACGCAGTATTTT,CASSLDLFSFTDTQYF
.,TRBJ2-1,TRBD2,TRBV4-1,TGCGCCAGCAGCCAAGAGGGACTATGGATTGAGCAGTTCTTC,CASSQEGLWIEQFF
.,TRBJ2-7,TRBD1,TRBV19,TGTGCCAGTGCGCACGGGACAGGCTACTACGAGCAGTACTTC,CASAHGTGYYEQYF
.,TRBJ2-7,.,TRBV18,TGTGCCAGCTCACCCCTGGACAGAATAAGCTCCTACGAGCAGTACTTC,CASSPLDRISSYEQYF
medium-sized,TRBJ1-2,TRBD1,TRBV27,TGTGCCAGCAGTGCCGACACAGGGGGCTATGGCTACACCTTC,CASSADTGGYGYTF
few,TRBJ2-7,.,TRBV25-1,TGTGCCAGCAGTGAGGCCGGCTACGAGCAGTACTTC,CASSEAGYEQYF
.,TRBJ2-1,TRBD2,TRBV29-1,TGCAGCGTTGAGGTGATTGGGCGGGGGGCCTACAATGAGCAGTTCTTC,CSVEVIGRGAYNEQFF
few,TRBJ1-5,.,TRBV6-6,TGTGCCAGCAGTTACCCATTGGTCTATTTGAATCAGCCCCAGCATTTT,CASSYPLVYLNQPQHF
.,TRBJ1-2,TRBD1,TRBV13,TGTGCCAGCAGCTTAGGACCGGGAGACAGGGGGCTTGATGGCTACACCTTC,CASSLGPGDRGLDGYTF
.,TRBJ2-3,TRBD2,TRBV11-2,TGTGCCAGCAGCTTTCGCGGGAGAGGAGCAGATACGCAGTATTTT,CASSFRGRGADTQYF
.,TRBJ2-5,.,TRBV7-9,TGTGCCAGCAGCTTGGAGGGGGCATTTGTGACCCAGTACTTC,CASSLEGAFVTQYF
once,TRBJ2-7,TRBD2,TRBV4-3,TGCGCCAGCAGCCGAGGGACTAGCGGGGCGGACGAGCAGTACTTC,CASSRGTSGADEQYF
.,TRBJ2-4,.,TRBV29-1,TGCAGCGTAGGGCAGATAGACATTCAGTACTTC,CSVGQIDIQYF
.,TRBJ2-1,TRBD1,TRBV7-9,TGTGCCAGCAGCTTAGGGACAGGGTGGGATGAGCAGTTCTTC,CASSLGTGWDEQFF
.,TRBJ2-7,.,TRBV29-1,TGCAGCGTTGGAAAGGTATACTCCTCCTACGAGCAGTACTTC,CSVGKVYSSYEQYF
.,TRBJ1-3,.,TRBV5-1,TGCGCCAGCAGCCCGTCCCCGGGACCGAGCTCTGGAAACACCATATATTTT,CASSPSPGPSSGNTIYF
.,TRBJ1-5,TRBD1,TRBV7-8,TGTGCCAGCAGCTATGGGACAGGGGGACCGACTCAGCCCCAGCATTTT,CASSYGTGGPTQPQHF
medium-sized,TRBJ1-5,.,TRBV7-9,TGTGCCAGCAGCTCCACCCTGGGGAGCAATCAGCCCCAGCATTTT,CASSSTLGSNQPQHF
medium-sized,TRBJ1-6,.,TRBV4-1,TGCGCCAGCAGCCAAGTTCACCGTAATTCACCCCTCCACTTT,CASSQVHRNSPLHF
.,TRBJ2-2,.,TRBV29-1,TGCAGCGTTGAAGTAATACCGACAGCGAACACCGGGGAGCTGTTTTTT,CSVEVIPTANTGELFF
few,TRBJ1-5,.,TRBV6-5,TGTGCCAGCAGTTACTCCCCCAATCAGCCCCAGCATTTT,CASSYSPNQPQHF
.,TRBJ2-1,.,TRBV6-5,TGTGCCAGCTGGGGGAGTAAGAAGGGTTACAATGAGCAGTTCTTC,CASWGSKKGYNEQFF
few,TRBJ1-6,.,TRBV19,TGTGCCAGTAGTATCGGTCAGGAGAATTCACCCCTCCACTTT,CASSIGQENSPLHF
.,TRBJ1-5,.,TRBV7-4,TGTGCCAGCAGCTTAAGGGACGGCCTCTATAGCAATCAGCCCCAGCATTTT,CASSLRDGLYSNQPQHF
.,TRBJ1-2,.,TRBV6-6,TGTGCCAGCAGTTACTCGCCCGGGCCCGATGGCTACACCTTC,CASSYSPGPDGYTF
.,TRBJ2-7,.,TRBV7-9,TGTGCCAGCTTAAATTCGGAGGCGACCTACGAGCAGTACTTC,CASLNSEATYEQYF
.,TRBJ2-2,.,TRBV11-2,TGTGCCAGCAGCTCTGGGCGGGGCTTGAACACCGGGGAGCTGTTTTTT,CASSSGRGLNTGELFF
.,TRBJ2-1,TRBD1,TRBV10-2,TGCGCCAGCGGGGCGGGACAGGCGTACAATGAGCAGTTCTTC,CASGAGQAYNEQFF
.,TRBJ2-6,.,TRBV7-2,TGTGCCAGCAGCTTTCAGACTGTTGCTAGCTCTGGGGCCAACGTCCTGACTTTC,CASSFQTVASSGANVLTF
few,TRBJ2-2,.,TRBV7-9,TGTGCCAGCATCCATCCTCCAGGCTGGCGCCCGGAGCTGTTTTTT,CASIHPPGWRPELFF
.,TRBJ2-1,.,TRBV19,TGTGCCAGTAGTTTGTCTCAGCGGGCGGGGCATGAGCAGTTCTTC,CASSLSQRAGHEQFF
few,TRBJ2-5,.,TRBV15,TGTGCCACCAGCAGAGATCTCGGTAGCGGCGAGACCCAGTACTTC,CATSRDLGSGETQYF
.,TRBJ1-1,.,TRBV4-1,TGCGCCAGCAGCCAAGATGAGGGACTCCCTGAAGCTTTCTTT,CASSQDEGLPEAFF
medium-sized,TRBJ1-3,.,TRBV5-1,TGCGCCAGCAGTTCAGACAATTCCGGAAACACCATATATTTT,CASSSDNSGNTIYF
.,TRBJ2-7,.,TRBV14,TGTGCCAGCAGCCAAGAGATGGGATCCTACGAGCAGTACTTC,CASSQEMGSYEQYF
.,TRBJ1-4,.,TRBV18,TGTGCCAGCTCACCCGACGGGAGAGGTGAAAAACTGTTTTTT,CASSPDGRGEKLFF
medium-sized,TRBJ1-6,.,TRBV6-5,TGTGCCAGCAGAGAGGGGTCCTATAATTCACCCCTCCACTTT,CASREGSYNSPLHF
few,TRBJ2-1,TRBD2,TRBV27,TGTGCCAGCAGTTTGATACTAGCGGGAGGGCCCTATGAGCAGTTCTTC,CASSLILAGGPYEQFF
once,TRBJ2-7,.,TRBV6-5,TGTGCCAGCAGTGAAAACGGGGACTCCTACGAGCAGTACTTC,CASSENGDSYEQYF
.,TRBJ1-1,.,TRBV5-1,TGCGCCAGCAGCTTAAATTGGGCTGAAGCTTTCTTT,CASSLNWAEAFF
few,TRBJ2-7,TRBD2,TRBV27,TGTGCCAGCAGTTTCGGACTAGCGGGACTCTACGAGCAGTACTTC,CASSFGLAGLYEQYF
few,TRBJ2-2,TRBD1,TRBV6-4,TGTGCCAGCAGTGAGTTCGGACAGGGGAGAGGGGAGCTGTTTTTT,CASSEFGQGRGELFF
.,TRBJ2-5,.,TRBV7-6,TGTGCCAGCAGTTCGGACCCGGAGGAGACCCAGTACTTC,CASSSDPEETQYF
few,TRBJ2-1,TRBD2,TRBV11-2,TGTGCCAGCAGCTCCCCCTTAGCGGGTCTCTACAATGAGCAGTTCTTC,CASSSPLAGLYNEQFF
medium-sized,TRBJ2-7,TRBD2,TRBV5-1,TGCGCCAGCAGCTTGATCACGGGAGGGACCTACGAGCAGTACTTC,CASSLITGGTYEQYF
.,TRBJ2-7,TRBD1,TRBV5-4,TGTGCCAGCAGTATTGGACAGGGCGGGTACGAGCAGTACTTC,CASSIGQGGYEQYF
.,TRBJ2-1,.,TRBV5-4,TGTGCCAGCAGCCTAACGGGGACACTCTCCTACAATGAGCAGTTCTTC,CASSLTGTLSYNEQFF
.,TRBJ2-2,TRBD1,TRBV5-4,TGTGCCAGCAGCTTGGGACAGGGTCCCGGGGAGCTGTTTTTT,CASSLGQGPGELFF